The T cell receptor beta chain described here comes from a study of shared T cell receptors in the human thymus. Using immunoSEQ multiplex PCR, the repertoire was profiled, and TCRdb retains in-frame clones only, with some absent. The sample lists under 700,000 clones; approximately 80% were seen once. This CDR3 has 14 residues. Germline values: CDR1 LNHDA, CDR2 SQIVND (reference sequence). V shed 6 bases and J shed 2 bases, with 14 bases lying between them. This sample also belongs to another study, concerning human thymus T cells. That paper notes: Unrelated individuals had highly overlapping thymic repertoires, as reported in related research.

Sequenced sample: thymocytes. This chain uses TRBV19 with TRBJ2-7, with a weak D call TRBD1 (5 bases). This sequence originates from a boy under two years old with a congenital heart defect. This CDR3 reads CASSPGKGAYEQYF. DNA of the CDR3: TGTGCCAGTAGCCCAGGGAAAGGGGCCTACGAGCAGTACTTC.